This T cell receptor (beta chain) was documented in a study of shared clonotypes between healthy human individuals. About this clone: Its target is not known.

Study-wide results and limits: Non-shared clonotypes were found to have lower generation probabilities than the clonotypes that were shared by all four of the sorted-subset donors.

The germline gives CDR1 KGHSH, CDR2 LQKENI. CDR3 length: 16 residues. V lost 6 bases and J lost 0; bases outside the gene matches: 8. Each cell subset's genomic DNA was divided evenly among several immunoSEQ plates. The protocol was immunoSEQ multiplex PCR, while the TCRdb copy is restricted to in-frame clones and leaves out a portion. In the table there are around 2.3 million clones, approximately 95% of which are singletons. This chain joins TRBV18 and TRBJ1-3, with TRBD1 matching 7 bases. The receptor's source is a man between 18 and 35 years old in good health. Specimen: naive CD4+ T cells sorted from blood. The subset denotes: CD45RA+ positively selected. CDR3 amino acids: CASSASGQYSGNTIYF. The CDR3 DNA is TGTGCCAGCTCCGCCTCGGGACAGTACTCTGGAAACACCATATATTTT.